This TCR beta chain derives from a study of blood T cell repertoires in COVID-19 (dated by TCRdb to 2018 to 2020). In the study overall: The collaborator samples originated in the United States, Italy and Spain and spanned the acute and convalescent phases of COVID-19. The material from the prospective study consisted of cDNA or gDNA derived from T cells, B-cell-depleted T cells, or PBMCs. The dataset comprised deeply sampled blood TCRbeta repertoires from subjects exposed to, actively infected with, or recovered from COVID-19. The repertoires were made available in a free public database intended to serve as a resource for research on the immune response to SARS-CoV-2. Samples came from the ongoing ImmuneRACE study (first 160 participants) plus 1,254 subjects from 6 global collaborators. A de-identified subject ID, COVID-19 status, age in years and sex were almost always included in the sample metadata. Where HLA class I and class II types were available, the types were taken from metadata supplied by the sample provider, not from assay-based typing. Overall study outcomes, separate from this receptor: Clinical and demographic metadata were provided uncurated, with the amount varying by source and participant.

Collaborating institutions collected whole blood in K2EDTA tubes following their own protocols. For TCRbeta analysis, collaborators shipped samples as frozen whole blood, isolated PBMCs, or DNA extracted from either of those sample types. From the cysteine through the phenylalanine, the CDR3 covers 12 amino acids. The only DNA kept is the CDR3, 36 bases in frame from the first base. CDR1 SQVTM and CDR2 ANQGSEA are derived from the germline V gene. The V and J ends are trimmed by 6 bases and 7 bases, leaving 12 bases between them. This clone has a handful of counts. The antigen this receptor binds is unknown. No much larger clonotype is one base removed from it; base qualities were not supplied. The immunoSEQ Assay, a bias-controlled multiplex PCR, was used to amplify TCRbeta CDR3 regions from genomic DNA. Concerning the study's data processing: Within the assay, amplification of reference gene primers was used to estimate how many nucleated cells each sample contained. To quantify the absolute abundance of each unique TCRbeta CDR3 rearrangement, sequence reads were collapsed and filtered. For each sample, productive Simpson clonality was calculated as the square root of Simpson's diversity index across productive rearrangements. TCRdb carries this immuneACCESS record with in-frame sequences only. Its versions omit some clonotypes, under half of them owing to an unresolved V gene in the studies checked, with the rest unexplained. Clone size and the V and J calls come from that table; the DNA yielded D and trimming. This sample gives around 71,000 clones in total; about 89% of them show up just once. 1.5% to 2.5% of the sample lies in the top ten.

Sequencing used peripheral blood. The sequence derives from a woman in her fifties or sixties with acute or convalescent COVID-19. In this chain, TRBV29-1 is recombined with TRBJ2-2; a tentative D call is TRBD1 (6 bases match). The DNA reads as follows: TGCAGCGTCGGGCAGGGGCACGGGGAGCTGTTTTTT. Its translation reads: CSVGQGHGELFF.